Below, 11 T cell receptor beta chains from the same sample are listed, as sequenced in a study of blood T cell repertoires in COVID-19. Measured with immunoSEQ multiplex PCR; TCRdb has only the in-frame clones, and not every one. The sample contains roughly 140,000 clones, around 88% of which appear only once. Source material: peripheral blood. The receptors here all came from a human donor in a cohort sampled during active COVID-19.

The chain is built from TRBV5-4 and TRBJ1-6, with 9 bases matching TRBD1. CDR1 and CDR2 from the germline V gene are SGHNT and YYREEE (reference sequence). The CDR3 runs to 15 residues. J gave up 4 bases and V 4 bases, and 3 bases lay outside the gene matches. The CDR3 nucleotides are TGTGCCAGCAGCAAGGACAGGGGTTATAATTCACCCCTCCACTTT. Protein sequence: CASSKDRGYNSPLHF.

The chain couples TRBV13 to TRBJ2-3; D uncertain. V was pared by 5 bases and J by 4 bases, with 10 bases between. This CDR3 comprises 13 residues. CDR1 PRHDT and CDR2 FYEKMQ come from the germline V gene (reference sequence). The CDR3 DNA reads TGTGCCAGCAGCCCGCAGGTAGCAGATACGCAGTATTTT. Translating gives CASSPQVADTQYF.

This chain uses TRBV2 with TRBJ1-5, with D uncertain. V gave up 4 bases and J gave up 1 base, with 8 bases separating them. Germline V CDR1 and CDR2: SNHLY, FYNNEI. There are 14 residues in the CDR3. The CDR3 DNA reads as TGTGCCAGCAGTGCAATCCCCAGCAATCAGCCCCAGCATTTT. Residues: CASSAIPSNQPQHF.

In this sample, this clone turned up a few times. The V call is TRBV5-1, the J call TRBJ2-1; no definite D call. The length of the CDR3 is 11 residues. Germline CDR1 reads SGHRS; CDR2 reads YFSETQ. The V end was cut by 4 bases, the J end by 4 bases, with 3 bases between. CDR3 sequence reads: CASSVYNEQFF. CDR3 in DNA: TGCGCCAGCAGCGTATACAATGAGCAGTTCTTC.

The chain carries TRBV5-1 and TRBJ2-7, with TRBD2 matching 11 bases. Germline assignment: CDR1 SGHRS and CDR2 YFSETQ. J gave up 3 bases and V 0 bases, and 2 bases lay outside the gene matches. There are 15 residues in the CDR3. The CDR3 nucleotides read TGCGCCAGCAGCTTGGAGCTAGCGGGGGGCTACGAGCAGTACTTC. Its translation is CASSLELAGGYEQYF.

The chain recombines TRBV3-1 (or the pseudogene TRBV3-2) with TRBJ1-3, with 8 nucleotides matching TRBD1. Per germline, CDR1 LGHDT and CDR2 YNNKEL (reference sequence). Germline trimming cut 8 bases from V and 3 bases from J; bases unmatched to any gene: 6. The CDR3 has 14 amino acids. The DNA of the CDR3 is TGTGCCAGCTCCGCAGGGGGCAATGGAAACACCATATATTTT. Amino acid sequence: CASSAGGNGNTIYF.

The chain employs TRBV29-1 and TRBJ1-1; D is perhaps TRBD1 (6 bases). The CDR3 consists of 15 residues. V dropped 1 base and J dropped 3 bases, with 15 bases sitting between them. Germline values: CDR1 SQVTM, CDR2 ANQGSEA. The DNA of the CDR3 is TGCAGCGTTGAAGGGGCGGTTTACAGGGACACTGAAGCTTTCTTT. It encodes CSVEGAVYRDTEAFF.

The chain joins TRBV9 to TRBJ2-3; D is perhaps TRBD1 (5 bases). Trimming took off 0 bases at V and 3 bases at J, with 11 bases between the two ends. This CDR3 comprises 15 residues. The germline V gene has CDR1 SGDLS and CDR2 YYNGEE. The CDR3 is CASSVGSAGTDTQYF. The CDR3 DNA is TGTGCCAGCAGCGTAGGCTCAGCAGGGACAGATACGCAGTATTTT.

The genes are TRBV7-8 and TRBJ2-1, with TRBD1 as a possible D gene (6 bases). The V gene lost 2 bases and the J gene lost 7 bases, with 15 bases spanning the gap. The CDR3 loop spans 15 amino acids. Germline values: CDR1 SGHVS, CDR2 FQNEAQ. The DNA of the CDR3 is TGTGCCAGCAGCTTAACCCGGGACAAGACAAATGAGCAGTTCTTC. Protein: CASSLTRDKTNEQFF.

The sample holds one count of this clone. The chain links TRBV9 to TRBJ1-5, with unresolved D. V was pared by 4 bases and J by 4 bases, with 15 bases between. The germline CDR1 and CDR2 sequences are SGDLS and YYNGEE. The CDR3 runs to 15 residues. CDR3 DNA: TGTGCCAGCAGCCCAGGTGGCTCAGGAAATCAGCCCCAGCATTTT. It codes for CASSPGGSGNQPQHF.

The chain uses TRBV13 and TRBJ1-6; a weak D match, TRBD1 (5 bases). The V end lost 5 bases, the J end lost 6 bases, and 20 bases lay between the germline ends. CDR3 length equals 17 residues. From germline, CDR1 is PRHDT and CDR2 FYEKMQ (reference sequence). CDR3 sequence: CASSLSGAPTSNSPLHF. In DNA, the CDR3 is TGTGCCAGCAGCCTCTCTGGGGCCCCCACTTCTAATTCACCCCTCCACTTT.